This T cell receptor beta chain was found in a study of PD-1 blockade in classical Hodgkin lymphoma (dated by TCRdb to the early 2020s). Context from the whole study: Nivolumab dosing was 3 mg/kg intravenously every 2 weeks, continuing until either disease progression or unacceptable toxicity. A peripheral blood immune signature of response to PD-1 blockade in classical Hodgkin lymphoma was defined using TCR beta sequencing and CyTOF.

What the research found in general, with its limitations: Only a single clinical trial cohort was studied, and what caused the repertoire differences, possibly disease activity or prior therapy, remained undefined. Trial patients with a complete response had baseline diversity similar to that of newly diagnosed patients, while partial responders and progressors had significantly lower diversity. Baseline TCR diversity was reported to be lower in newly diagnosed patients than in healthy donors, and even lower in relapsed/refractory patients. Lower diversity was observed in patients in whom nivolumab was started less than 1 year after ASCT, and these patients were excluded from later analyses so that confounding by immune reconstitution would be avoided. CD4+ but not CD8+ TCR diversity rose significantly by C4D1 (p=0.0027 vs p=0.16), most apparent in complete responders (p=0.02).

Taken from cysteine to phenylalanine, the CDR3 has 20 residues. The retained sequence is limited to the CDR3, 60 bases, with the frame set at the first base. V is trimmed back by 1 base and J by 0 bases, and the junction contains 13 bases that no gene match accounts for. The germline V gene (reference sequence) sets CDR1 to MNHEY and CDR2 to SMNVEV. The sample's time point label, in plain terms: cycle 2 day 1 (C2D1) of nivolumab. Every trial patient had relapsed following autologous stem cell transplantation, and prior brentuximab vedotin exposure was what differed among cohorts A, B and C. The trial cohort comprised 56 patients with relapsed/refractory classical Hodgkin lymphoma whose best overall responses were complete response, partial response or progressive disease. Single-agent nivolumab was administered to trial patients in the multi-cohort phase II CheckMate 205 trial. An independent review committee assessed best overall response by applying the 2007 International Working Group response criteria. PBMCs from the trial were collected at three points: immediately before nivolumab initiation (C1D1), and during therapy at cycle 2 day 1 and cycle 4 day 1. Peripheral blood was collected in 8 mL Vacutainer Cell Preparation Tubes, from which PBMCs were isolated by centrifugation and then cryopreserved.

A note on this clone: Its antigen specificity is not known. Base qualities are not at hand, and no much larger clone is one base apart.

Genomic DNA was extracted with the Qiagen DNeasy kit from unsorted PBMCs and from negatively selected CD4+ and CD8+ fractions. Amplification of TCR beta CDR3 regions was done by immunoSEQ multiplex PCR with primers that anneal to V and J segments. A synthetic immune receptor repertoire was used to minimize amplification bias, and remaining bias was computationally removed after sequencing. Regarding the original processing steps: Custom Python scripts were used to quantify repertoire diversity as the Shannon entropy index. Unsorted, CD4+ and CD8+ repertoires were analyzed separately, except for combined analyses in which CD4+ and CD8+ sequences were merged in silico. Clonal expansion was defined as a frequency increase of at least 2-fold after treatment compared with C1D1, and clones undetected at baseline were assigned a pseudocount of 0.5. Singleton clones were defined as clones with 0 or 1 copy at C1D1, and non-singleton clones were defined as clones with 2 or more copies. By matching protein sequences in sorted samples from the same patient, clones expanded in unsorted samples were annotated as CD4+, CD8+ or unknown. Wilcoxon tests on paired samples were used to test diversity changes from C1D1 to C4D1. TCRdb limited this immuneACCESS table to in-frame rearrangements with V and J called. A share of clones is missing; checked studies link under half to unresolved V genes, and the rest is unexplained. The DNA gave D and trimming, while V, J and clone size come from that table. This sample comprises 39,000 or so clones, approximately 90% of them detected only once. More than 5.5% of the sample belongs to the ten largest clones.

This specimen consisted of peripheral blood mononuclear cells (PBMCs), obtained before the second cycle of nivolumab. This sequence uses TRBV27 and TRBJ2-3; the central 10 bases match TRBD2. The clonotype comes from a human donor with classical Hodgkin lymphoma. The CDR3 region has the sequence CASSLLVRGAGGPSTDTQYF. The sequenced DNA is TGTGCCAGCAGTTTATTGGTGCGGGGAGCGGGAGGGCCTAGCACAGATACGCAGTATTTT.